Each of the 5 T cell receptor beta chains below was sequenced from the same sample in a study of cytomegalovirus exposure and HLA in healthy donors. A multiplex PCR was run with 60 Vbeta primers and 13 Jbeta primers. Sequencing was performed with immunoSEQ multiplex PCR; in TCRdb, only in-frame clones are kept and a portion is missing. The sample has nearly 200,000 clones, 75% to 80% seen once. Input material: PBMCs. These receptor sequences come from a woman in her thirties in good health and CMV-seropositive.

CDR3 loop: CASSLGQKGNEQYF. CDR3 bases: TGTGCCAGCAGCCTCGGACAGAAGGGGAACGAGCAGTACTTC. V usage is TRBV7-6 and J usage is TRBJ2-7, with TRBD1 as a possible D gene (6 bases). This CDR3 has 14 residues. Trimming removed 5 bases at V and 5 bases at J, with 16 bases between. Per germline, CDR1 SGHVS and CDR2 FNYEAQ.

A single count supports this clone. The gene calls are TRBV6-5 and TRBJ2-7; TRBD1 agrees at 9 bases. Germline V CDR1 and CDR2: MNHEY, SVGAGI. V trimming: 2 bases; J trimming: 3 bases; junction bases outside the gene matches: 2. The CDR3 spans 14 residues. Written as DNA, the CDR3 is TGTGCCAGCAGTTACAAGGGACAGGGCTACGAGCAGTACTTC. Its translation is CASSYKGQGYEQYF.

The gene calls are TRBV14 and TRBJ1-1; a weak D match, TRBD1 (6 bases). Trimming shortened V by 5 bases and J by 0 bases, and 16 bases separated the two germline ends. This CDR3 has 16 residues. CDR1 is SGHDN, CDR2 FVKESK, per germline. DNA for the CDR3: TGTGCCAGCAGCTATGTCCCCAGGGACATGAACACTGAAGCTTTCTTT. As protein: CASSYVPRDMNTEAFF.

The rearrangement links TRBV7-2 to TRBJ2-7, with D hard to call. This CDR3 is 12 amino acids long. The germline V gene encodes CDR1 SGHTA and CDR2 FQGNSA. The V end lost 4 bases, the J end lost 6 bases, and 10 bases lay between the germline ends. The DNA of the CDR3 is TGTGCCAGCAGCTCCTTGGCTCGCGAGCAGTACTTC. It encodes CASSSLAREQYF.

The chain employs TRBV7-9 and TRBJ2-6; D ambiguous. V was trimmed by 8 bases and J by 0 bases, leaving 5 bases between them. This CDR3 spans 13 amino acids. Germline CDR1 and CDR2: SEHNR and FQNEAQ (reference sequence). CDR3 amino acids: CASLYSGANVLTF. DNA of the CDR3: TGTGCCAGCCTCTACTCTGGGGCCAACGTCCTGACTTTC.